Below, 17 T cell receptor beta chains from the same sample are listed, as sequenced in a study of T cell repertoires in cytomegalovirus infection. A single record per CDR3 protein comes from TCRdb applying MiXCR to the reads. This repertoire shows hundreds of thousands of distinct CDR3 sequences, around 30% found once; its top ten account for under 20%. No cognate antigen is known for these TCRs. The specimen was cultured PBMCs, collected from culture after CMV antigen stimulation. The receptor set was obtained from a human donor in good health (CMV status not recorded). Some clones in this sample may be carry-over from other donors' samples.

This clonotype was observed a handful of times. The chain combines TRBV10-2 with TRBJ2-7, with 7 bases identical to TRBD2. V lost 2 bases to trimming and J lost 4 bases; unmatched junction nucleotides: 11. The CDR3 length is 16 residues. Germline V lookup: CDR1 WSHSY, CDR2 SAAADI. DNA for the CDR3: TGCGCCAGCAGTGAGACTCAAGGCGGGAGAAGATACGAGCAGTACGTC. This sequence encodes CASSETQGGRRYEQYV.

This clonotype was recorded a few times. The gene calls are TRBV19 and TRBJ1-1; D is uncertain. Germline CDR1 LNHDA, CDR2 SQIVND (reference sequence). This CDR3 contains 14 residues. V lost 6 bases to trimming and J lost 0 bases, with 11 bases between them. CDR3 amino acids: CASRAETMNTEAFF. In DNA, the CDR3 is TGTGCCAGTAGGGCAGAAACAATGAACACTGAAGCTTTCTTT.

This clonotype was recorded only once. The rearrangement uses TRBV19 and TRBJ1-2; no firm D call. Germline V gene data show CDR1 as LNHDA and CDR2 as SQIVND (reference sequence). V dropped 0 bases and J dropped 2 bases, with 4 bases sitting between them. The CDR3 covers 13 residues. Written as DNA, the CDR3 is TGTGCCAGTAGTATAGACAGCAACTATGGCTACACCTTC. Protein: CASSIDSNYGYTF. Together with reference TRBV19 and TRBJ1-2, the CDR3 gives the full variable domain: DGGITQSPKYLFRKEGQNVTLSCEQNLNHDAMYWYRQDPGQGLRLIYYSQIVNDFQKGDIAEGYSVSREKKESFPLTVTSAQKNPTAFYLCASSIDSNYGYTFGSGTRLTVV.

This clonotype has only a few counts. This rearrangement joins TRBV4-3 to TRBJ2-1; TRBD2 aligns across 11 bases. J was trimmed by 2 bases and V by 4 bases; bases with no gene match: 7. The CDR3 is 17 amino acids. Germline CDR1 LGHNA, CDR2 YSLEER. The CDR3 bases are TGCGCCAGCAGCCGAACGACTAGCGGGACAACCTACAATGAGCAGTTCTTC. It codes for CASSRTTSGTTYNEQFF.

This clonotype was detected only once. CDR3 DNA: TGCAGTGCTAGAGACGGGCGGGAGGACACCGGGGAGCTGTTTTTT. Translating it yields CSARDGREDTGELFF. The J gene is TRBJ2-2, the V gene TRBV20-1; 8 positions match TRBD2. The CDR3 covers 15 residues. V dropped 0 bases and J dropped 3; count of bases not matched to a gene: 3. Germline-derived CDR1 and CDR2 are DFQATT and SNEGSKA (reference sequence).

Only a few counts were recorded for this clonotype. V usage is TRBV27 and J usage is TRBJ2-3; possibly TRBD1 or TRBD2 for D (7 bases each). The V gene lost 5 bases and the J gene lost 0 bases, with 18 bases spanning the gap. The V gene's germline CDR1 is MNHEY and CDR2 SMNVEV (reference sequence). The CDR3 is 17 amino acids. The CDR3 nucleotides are TGTGCCAGCAGTCCATATGCGGGGGACAGTAGCACAGATACGCAGTATTTT. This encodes CASSPYAGDSSTDTQYF.

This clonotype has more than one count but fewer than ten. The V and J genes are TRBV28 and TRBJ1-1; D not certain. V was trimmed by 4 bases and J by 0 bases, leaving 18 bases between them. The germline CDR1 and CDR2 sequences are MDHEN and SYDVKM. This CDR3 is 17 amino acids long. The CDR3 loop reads CASSSPWRRRMNTEAFF. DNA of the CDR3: TGTGCCAGCAGTTCTCCTTGGCGTCGCAGGATGAACACTGAAGCTTTCTTT.

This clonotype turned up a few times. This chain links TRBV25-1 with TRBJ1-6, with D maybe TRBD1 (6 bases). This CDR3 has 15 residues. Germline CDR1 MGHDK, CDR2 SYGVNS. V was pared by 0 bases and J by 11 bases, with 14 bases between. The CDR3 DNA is TGTGCCAGCAGTGAATATACTATACAGGGTGCACCCCTCCACTTT. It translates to CASSEYTIQGAPLHF.

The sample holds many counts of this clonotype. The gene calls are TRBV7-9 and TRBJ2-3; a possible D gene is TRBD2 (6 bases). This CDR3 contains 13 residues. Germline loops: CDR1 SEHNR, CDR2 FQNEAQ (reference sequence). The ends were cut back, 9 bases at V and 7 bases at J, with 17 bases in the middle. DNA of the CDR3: TGTGCCAGTAGAATAGTGGGCGGGAATACGCAGTATTTT. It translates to CASRIVGGNTQYF.

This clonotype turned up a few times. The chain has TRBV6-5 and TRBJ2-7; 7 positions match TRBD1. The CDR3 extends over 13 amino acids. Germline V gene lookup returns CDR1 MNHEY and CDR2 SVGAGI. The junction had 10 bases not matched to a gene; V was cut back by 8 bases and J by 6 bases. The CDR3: CASGLSDRVEQYF. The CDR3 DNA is TGTGCCAGCGGCCTCTCCGACAGGGTCGAGCAGTACTTC.

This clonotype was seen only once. The CDR3 DNA is TGCAGTGCTAGAGATGAAGGAGTTGGCACCGGGGAGCTGTTTTTT. It is translated as CSARDEGVGTGELFF. The genes are TRBV20-1 and TRBJ2-2; D is unclear. Trimming took 0 bases from V and 4 from J, leaving 12 bases between them. The CDR3 runs 15 residues. CDR1 is DFQATT, CDR2 SNEGSKA, per germline (reference sequence).

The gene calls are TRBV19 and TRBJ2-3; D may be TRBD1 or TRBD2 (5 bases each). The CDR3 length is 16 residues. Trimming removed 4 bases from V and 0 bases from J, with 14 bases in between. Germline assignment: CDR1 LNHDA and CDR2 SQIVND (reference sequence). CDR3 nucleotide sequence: TGTGCCAGTAGTAACCGGGGACGGTTTAGCACAGATACGCAGTATTTT. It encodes CASSNRGRFSTDTQYF.

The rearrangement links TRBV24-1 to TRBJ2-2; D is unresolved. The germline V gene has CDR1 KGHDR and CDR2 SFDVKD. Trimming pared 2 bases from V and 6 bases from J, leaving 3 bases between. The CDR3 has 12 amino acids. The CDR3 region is CATSDYSGELFF. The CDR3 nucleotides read TGTGCCACCAGTGATTATTCCGGGGAGCTGTTTTTT.

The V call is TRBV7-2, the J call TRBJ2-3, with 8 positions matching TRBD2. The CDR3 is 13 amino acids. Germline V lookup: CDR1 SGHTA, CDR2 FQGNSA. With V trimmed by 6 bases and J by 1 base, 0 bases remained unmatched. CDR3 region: CASRREGTDTQYF. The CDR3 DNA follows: TGTGCCAGCAGGCGGGAGGGCACAGATACGCAGTATTTT.

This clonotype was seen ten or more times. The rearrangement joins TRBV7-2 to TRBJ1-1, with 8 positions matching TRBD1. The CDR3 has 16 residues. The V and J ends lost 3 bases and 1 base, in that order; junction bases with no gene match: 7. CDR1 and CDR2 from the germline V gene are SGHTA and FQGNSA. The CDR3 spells CASSFIAGGANTEAFF. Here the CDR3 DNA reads TGTGCCAGCAGCTTTATTGCAGGGGGCGCGAACACTGAAGCTTTCTTT.

Here the CDR3 reads CSVVSRHTQETQYF. The CDR3 DNA reads as TGCAGCGTTGTGTCGCGGCATACCCAAGAGACCCAGTACTTC. The rearrangement links TRBV29-1 to TRBJ2-5; unclear D gene. The germline V gene has CDR1 SQVTM and CDR2 ANQGSEA. The CDR3 is 14 residues long. Trimming took off 4 bases at V and 1 base at J, with 13 bases between the two ends.

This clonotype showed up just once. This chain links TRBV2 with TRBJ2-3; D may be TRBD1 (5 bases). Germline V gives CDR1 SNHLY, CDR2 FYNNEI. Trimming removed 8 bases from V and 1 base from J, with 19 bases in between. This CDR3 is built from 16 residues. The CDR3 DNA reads TGTGCCAGCTTTGGTACCAGCAGGGCAGGCACAGATACGCAGTATTTT. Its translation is CASFGTSRAGTDTQYF. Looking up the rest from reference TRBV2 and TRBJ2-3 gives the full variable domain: EPEVTQTPSHQVTQMGQEVILRCVPISNHLYFYWYRQILGQKVEFLVSFYNNEISEKSEIFDDQFSVERPDGSNFTLKIRSTKLEDSAMYFCASFGTSRAGTDTQYFGPGTRLTVL.